This is a list of T cell receptor beta chains from one sample in a study of a mutant IDH1 vaccine in newly diagnosed glioma. The method was immunoSEQ multiplex PCR; TCRdb's version includes in-frame clones alone and lacks a portion of them. The sample has tens of thousands of clones; roughly 82% are singletons. Antigen specificity for these receptors is unknown. The specimen was PBMCs, collected from a glioma patient whose treatment included an IDH1 peptide vaccine. The source of these receptors is a middle-aged man with glioma. Some clones in this sample may be carry-over from other donors' samples. Each CDR3 is given with its conserved first and last residue.

v_call: TRBV6-5; cdr3_aa: CASSSRRLGGYTF
v_call: TRBV15; cdr3_aa: CATSRGGQDGSPLHF
v_call: TRBV29-1; cdr3_aa: CSVRGQGIVTEAFF
v_call: TRBV7-9; cdr3_aa: CASSNRDFELSGNTIYF
v_call: TRBV6-5; cdr3_aa: CASSYPDRATEAFF
v_call: TRBV2; cdr3_aa: CASNELQGAGGYTF
v_call: TRBV6-5; cdr3_aa: CASRDGPLQPQHF
v_call: TRBV5-4; cdr3_aa: CASTDAWGTGNTIYF
v_call: TRBV5-1; cdr3_aa: CASSLVTGYNSPLHF
v_call: TRBV18; cdr3_aa: CASSPEQAGVSDEQYF
v_call: TRBV29-1; cdr3_aa: CSVETGVRGYTF
v_call: TRBV9; cdr3_aa: CASSVDGGHNSPLHF
v_call: TRBV2; cdr3_aa: CASSGHTEAFF
v_call: TRBV15; cdr3_aa: CATGTDNNEQFF
v_call: TRBV9; cdr3_aa: CASSIDGSGMTEAFF
v_call: TRBV7-9; cdr3_aa: CASSSMGTAKTQYF
v_call: TRBV5-4; cdr3_aa: CASSWDRENTEAFF
v_call: TRBV7-2; cdr3_aa: CASSLRSGYTGELFF
v_call: TRBV15; cdr3_aa: CATSRKTGTRGEKLFF
v_call: TRBV30; cdr3_aa: CAWAPSGGGETQYF
v_call: TRBV5-1; cdr3_aa: CASSLAGQNTEAFF
v_call: TRBV7-2; cdr3_aa: CASSLGGPGGYQPQHF
v_call: TRBV7-3; cdr3_aa: CASSLRGPGTEAFF
v_call: TRBV19; cdr3_aa: CASSSDRDGQPQHF
v_call: TRBV29-1; cdr3_aa: CSVNGGEGSSYEQYF
v_call: TRBV9; cdr3_aa: CASSPSGQGKYGYTF
v_call: TRBV6-6; cdr3_aa: CASKDRGLASYEQYF
v_call: TRBV19; cdr3_aa: CASSSLRQDNEQFF
v_call: TRBV6-6; cdr3_aa: CASSYSGTETNYGYTF
v_call: TRBV6-1; cdr3_aa: CASSTGRGYGYTF
v_call: TRBV30; cdr3_aa: CAYIDTQGKNQPQHF
v_call: TRBV27; cdr3_aa: CASSLSGQLLGYGYTF
v_call: TRBV5-4; cdr3_aa: CATISGTGDAGELFF
v_call: TRBV7-3; cdr3_aa: CASSLNTGELFF
v_call: TRBV6-5; cdr3_aa: CASRTAGWGNQPQHF
v_call: TRBV6-5; cdr3_aa: CASSYSAFSSSYEQYF
v_call: TRBV6-5; cdr3_aa: CASSYTQGAGEKLFF
v_call: TRBV9; cdr3_aa: CASSVASGTGMDTQYF
v_call: TRBV5-6; cdr3_aa: CASSLNYGYTF
v_call: TRBV7-6; cdr3_aa: CASSPDSSDGNEQFF
v_call: TRBV6-6; cdr3_aa: CASSYFGSPSYEQYF
v_call: TRBV4-2; cdr3_aa: CASSQVHDTRYEQYF
v_call: TRBV28; cdr3_aa: CASSRSGTGGDTEAFF
v_call: TRBV2; cdr3_aa: CASGQISNYGYTF